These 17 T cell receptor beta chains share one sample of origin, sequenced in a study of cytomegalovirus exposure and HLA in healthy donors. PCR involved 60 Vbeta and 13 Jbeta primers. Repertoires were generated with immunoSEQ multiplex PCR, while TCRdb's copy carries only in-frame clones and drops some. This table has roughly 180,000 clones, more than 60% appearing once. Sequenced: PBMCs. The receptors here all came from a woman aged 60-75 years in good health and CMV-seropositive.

The CDR3 here is CASSYRSSDFYEQYF. The CDR3, as DNA: TGTGCCAGCAGTTATCGGTCTAGCGACTTCTACGAGCAGTACTTC. The chain joins TRBV6-5 to TRBJ2-7; a weak D match, TRBD2 (6 bases). Germline lookup yields CDR1 MNHEY and CDR2 SVGAGI. The CDR3 runs 15 residues. The V and J ends lost 3 bases and 3 bases respectively, with 15 bases between them.

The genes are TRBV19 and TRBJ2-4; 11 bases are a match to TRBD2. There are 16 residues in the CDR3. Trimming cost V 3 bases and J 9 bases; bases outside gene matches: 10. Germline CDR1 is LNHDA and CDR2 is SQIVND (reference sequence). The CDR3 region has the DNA TGTGCCAGTAGTATCGCCGGGACTAGCGGAGTCGGCATTCAGTACTTC. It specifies CASSIAGTSGVGIQYF.

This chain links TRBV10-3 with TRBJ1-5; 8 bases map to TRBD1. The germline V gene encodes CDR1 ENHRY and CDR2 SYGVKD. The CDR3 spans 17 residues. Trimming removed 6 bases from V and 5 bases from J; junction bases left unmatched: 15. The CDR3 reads CAISSTLAGTGDQPQHF. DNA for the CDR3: TGTGCCATCAGCTCTACCCTAGCCGGGACAGGAGATCAGCCCCAGCATTTT.

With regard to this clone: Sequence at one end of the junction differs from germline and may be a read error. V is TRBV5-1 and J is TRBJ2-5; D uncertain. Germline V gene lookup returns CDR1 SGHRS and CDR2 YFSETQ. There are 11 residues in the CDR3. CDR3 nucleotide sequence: TGCGCCAGCAGCTCACAAGAGGCCCAGTACTTC. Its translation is CASSSQEAQYF.

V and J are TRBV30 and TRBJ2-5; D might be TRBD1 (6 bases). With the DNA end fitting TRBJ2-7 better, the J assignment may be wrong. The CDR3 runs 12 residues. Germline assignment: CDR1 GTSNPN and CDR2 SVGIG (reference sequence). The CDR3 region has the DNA TGTGCCTGGAGTGTCAGGGGCTACGAGCAGTACTTC. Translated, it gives CAWSVRGYEQYF.

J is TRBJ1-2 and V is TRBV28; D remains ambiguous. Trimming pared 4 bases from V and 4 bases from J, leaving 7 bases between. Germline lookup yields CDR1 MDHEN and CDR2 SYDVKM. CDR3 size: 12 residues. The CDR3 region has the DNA TGTGCCAGCAGTTCTTCCCCCTATGGCTACACCTTC. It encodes CASSSSPYGYTF.

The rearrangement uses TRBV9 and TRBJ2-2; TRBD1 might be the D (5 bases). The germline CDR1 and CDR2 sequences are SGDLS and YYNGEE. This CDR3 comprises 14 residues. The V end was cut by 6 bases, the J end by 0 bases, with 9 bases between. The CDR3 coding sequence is TGTGCCAGCACCCCGACAGCGAACACCGGGGAGCTGTTTTTT. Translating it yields CASTPTANTGELFF.

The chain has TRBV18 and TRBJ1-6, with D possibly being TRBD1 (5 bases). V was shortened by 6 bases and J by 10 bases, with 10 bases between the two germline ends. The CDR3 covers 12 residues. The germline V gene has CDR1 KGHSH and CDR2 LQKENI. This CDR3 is CASSTTDSPLHF. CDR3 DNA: TGTGCCAGCTCGACGACAGACTCACCCCTCCACTTT.

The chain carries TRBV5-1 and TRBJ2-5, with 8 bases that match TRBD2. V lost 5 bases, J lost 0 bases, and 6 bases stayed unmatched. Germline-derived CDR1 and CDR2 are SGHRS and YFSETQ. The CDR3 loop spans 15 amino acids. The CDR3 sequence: CASSRGGSNQETQYF. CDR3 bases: TGCGCCAGCAGTCGGGGGGGCTCAAACCAAGAGACCCAGTACTTC.

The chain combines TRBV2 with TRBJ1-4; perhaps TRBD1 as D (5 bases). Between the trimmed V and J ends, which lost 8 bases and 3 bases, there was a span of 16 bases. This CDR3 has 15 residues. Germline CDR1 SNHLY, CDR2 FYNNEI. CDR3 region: CASWLPTDANEKLFF. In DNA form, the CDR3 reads TGTGCCAGCTGGTTGCCGACAGACGCTAATGAAAAACTGTTTTTT.

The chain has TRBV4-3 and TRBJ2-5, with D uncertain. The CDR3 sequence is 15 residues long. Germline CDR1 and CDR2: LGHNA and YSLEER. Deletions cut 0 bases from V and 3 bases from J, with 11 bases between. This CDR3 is CASSQDRGSKETQYF. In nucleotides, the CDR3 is TGCGCCAGCAGCCAAGATCGCGGCTCGAAAGAGACCCAGTACTTC.

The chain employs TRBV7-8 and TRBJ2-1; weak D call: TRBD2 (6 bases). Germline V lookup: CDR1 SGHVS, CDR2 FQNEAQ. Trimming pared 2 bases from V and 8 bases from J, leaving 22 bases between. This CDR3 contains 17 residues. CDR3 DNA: TGTGCCAGCAGCTTATCACTTCGGATTGGGAGGATCCATGAGCAGTTCTTC. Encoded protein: CASSLSLRIGRIHEQFF.

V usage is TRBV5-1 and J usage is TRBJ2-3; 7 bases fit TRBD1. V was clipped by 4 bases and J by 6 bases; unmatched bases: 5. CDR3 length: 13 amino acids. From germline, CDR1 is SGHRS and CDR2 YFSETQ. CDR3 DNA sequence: TGCGCCAGCAGCCCCTCGACAGGGGATACGCAGTATTTT. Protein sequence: CASSPSTGDTQYF.

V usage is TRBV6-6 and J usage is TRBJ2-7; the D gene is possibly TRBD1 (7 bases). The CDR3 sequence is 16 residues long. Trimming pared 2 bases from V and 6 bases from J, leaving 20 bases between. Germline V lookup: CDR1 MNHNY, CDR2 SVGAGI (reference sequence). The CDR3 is CASSYMGSGGGGEQYF. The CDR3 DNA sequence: TGTGCCAGCAGTTACATGGGGTCAGGGGGAGGCGGCGAGCAGTACTTC.

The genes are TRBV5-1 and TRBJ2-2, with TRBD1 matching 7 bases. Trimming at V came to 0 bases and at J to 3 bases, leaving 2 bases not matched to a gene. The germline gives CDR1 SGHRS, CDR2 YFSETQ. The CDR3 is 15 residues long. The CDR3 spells CASSLDQGDTGELFF. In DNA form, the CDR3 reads TGCGCCAGCAGCTTGGATCAGGGGGACACCGGGGAGCTGTTTTTT.

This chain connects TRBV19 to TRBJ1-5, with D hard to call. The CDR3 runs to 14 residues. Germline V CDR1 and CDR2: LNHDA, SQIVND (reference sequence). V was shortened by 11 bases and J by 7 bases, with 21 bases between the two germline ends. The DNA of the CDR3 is TGTGCCTCCGCCGGCGGAACCTCGGGGCAGCCCCAGCATTTT. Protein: CASAGGTSGQPQHF.

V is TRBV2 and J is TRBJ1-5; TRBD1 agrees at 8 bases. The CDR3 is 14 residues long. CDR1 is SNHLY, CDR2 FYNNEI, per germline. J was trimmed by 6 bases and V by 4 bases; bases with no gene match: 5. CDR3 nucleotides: TGTGCCAGCAGTGTTCAGGGGGCGGGTCAGCCCCAGCATTTT. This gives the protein CASSVQGAGQPQHF. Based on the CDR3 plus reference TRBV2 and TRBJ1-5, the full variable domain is EPEVTQTPSHQVTQMGQEVILRCVPISNHLYFYWYRQILGQKVEFLVSFYNNEISEKSEIFDDQFSVERPDGSNFTLKIRSTKLEDSAMYFCASSVQGAGQPQHFGDGTRLSIL.